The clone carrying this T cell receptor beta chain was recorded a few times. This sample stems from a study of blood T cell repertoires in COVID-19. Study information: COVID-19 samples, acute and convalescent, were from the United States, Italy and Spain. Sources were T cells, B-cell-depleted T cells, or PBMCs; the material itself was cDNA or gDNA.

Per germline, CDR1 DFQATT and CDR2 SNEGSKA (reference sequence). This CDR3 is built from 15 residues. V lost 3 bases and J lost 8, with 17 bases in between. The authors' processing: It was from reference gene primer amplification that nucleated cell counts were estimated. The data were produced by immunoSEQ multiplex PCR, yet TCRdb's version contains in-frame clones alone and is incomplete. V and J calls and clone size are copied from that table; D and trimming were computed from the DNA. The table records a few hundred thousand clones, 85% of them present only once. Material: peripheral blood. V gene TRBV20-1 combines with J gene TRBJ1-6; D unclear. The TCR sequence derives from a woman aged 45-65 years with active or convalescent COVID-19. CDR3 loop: CSASPAARAYSPLHF. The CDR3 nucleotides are TGCAGTGCTAGTCCAGCGGCTCGGGCGTATTCACCCCTCCACTTT.